The 3 T cell receptor beta chains listed next were all sequenced from one sample in a study of T cells in Graves' hyperthyroidism and ophthalmopathy. Using RNA transcripts as the source, TCR beta CDR3 regions were amplified. The HTBI primer set served for first-round RT-PCR of the TCR CDR3. TCRdb analysed the multiplex PCR reads with MiXCR anew, one entry per CDR3 protein. The sample has around 600,000 distinct CDR3 sequences, 14% seen once. Material: blood. The receptors were sampled from a woman under 30 with Graves' ophthalmopathy.

This chain links TRBV28 with TRBJ1-5, with no clear D. In germline, CDR1 is MDHEN, CDR2 SYDVKM. The germline V and J ends were trimmed by 6 bases and 0 bases, with 15 bases remaining between them. The length of the CDR3 is 16 residues. The DNA for the CDR3 is TGTGCCAGCAGGAGGGATGGCTTGGATAGCAATCAGCCCCAGCATTTT. Translation: CASRRDGLDSNQPQHF.

This clonotype came up many times. This chain uses TRBV19 with TRBJ2-7, with 8 bases matching TRBD2. From germline, CDR1 is LNHDA and CDR2 SQIVND (reference sequence). V shed 9 bases and J 0 bases; nucleotides not matched to a gene: 10. This CDR3 region has 15 residues. The CDR3 coding sequence is TGTGCCAGCAGCGTCACTAGCGGAAGCTCCTACGAGCAGTACTTC. Translated, it gives CASSVTSGSSYEQYF. The whole variable domain, filled in from reference TRBV19 and TRBJ2-7, reads DGGITQSPKYLFRKEGQNVTLSCEQNLNHDAMYWYRQDPGQGLRLIYYSQIVNDFQKGDIAEGYSVSREKKESFPLTVTSAQKNPTAFYLCASSVTSGSSYEQYFGPGTRLTVT.

This clonotype was seen ten or more times. V gene TRBV27 combines with J gene TRBJ2-7; D unresolved. With 6 bases removed from V and 1 base from J, the gap between germline ends came to 19 bases. CDR3 length: 16 residues. Germline V lookup: CDR1 MNHEY, CDR2 SMNVEV (reference sequence). This chain's CDR3 is CASRNWTPRHSYEQYF. The CDR3 nucleotides are TGTGCCAGCAGAAACTGGACCCCCCGTCATTCCTACGAGCAGTACTTC.